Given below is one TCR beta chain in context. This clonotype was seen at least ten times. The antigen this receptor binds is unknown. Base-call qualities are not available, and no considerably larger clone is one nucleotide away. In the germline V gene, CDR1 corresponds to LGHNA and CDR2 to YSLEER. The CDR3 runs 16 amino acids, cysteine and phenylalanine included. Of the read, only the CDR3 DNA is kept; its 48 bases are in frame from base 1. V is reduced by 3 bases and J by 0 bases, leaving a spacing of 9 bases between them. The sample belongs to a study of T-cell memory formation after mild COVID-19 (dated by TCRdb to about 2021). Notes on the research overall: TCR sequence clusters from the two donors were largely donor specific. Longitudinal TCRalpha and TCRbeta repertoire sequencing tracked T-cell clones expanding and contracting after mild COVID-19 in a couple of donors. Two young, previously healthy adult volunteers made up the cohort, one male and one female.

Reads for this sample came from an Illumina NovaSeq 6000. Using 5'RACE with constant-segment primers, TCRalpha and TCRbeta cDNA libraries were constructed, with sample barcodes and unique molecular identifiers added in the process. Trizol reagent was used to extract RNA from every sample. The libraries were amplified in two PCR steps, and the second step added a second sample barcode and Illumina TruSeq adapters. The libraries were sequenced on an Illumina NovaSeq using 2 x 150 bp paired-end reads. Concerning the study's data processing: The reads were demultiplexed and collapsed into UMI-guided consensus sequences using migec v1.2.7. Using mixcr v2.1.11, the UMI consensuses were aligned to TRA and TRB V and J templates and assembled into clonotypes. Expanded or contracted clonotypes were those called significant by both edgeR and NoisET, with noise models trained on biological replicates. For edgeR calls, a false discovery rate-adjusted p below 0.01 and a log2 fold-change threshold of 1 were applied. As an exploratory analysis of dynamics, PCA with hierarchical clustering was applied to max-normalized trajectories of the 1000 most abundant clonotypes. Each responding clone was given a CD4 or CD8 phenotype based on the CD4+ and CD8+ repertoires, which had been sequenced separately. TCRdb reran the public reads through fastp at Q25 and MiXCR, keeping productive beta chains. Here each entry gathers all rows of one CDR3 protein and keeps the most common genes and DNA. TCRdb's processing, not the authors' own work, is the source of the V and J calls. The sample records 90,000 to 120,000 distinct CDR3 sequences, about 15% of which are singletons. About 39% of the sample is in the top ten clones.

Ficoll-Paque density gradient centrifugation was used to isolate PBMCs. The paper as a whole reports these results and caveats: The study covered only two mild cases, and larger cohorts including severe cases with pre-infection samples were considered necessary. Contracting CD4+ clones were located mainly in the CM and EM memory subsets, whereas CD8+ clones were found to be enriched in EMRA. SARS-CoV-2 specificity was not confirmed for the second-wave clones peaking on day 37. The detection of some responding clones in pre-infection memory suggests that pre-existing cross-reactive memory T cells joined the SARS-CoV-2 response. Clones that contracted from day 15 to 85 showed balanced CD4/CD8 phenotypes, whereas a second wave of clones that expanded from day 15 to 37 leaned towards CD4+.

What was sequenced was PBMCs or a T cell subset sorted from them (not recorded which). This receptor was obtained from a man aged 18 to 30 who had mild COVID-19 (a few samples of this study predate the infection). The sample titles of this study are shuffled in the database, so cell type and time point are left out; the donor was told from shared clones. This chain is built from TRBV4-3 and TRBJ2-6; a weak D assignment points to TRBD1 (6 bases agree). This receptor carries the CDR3 CASSQQGLSGANVLTF. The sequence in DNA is TGCGCCAGCAGCCAGCAGGGGCTCTCTGGGGCCAACGTCCTGACTTTC.